This TCR beta chain came from a study of metastatic and nonmetastatic thyroid tumors (dated by TCRdb to about 2020). Looking at the study overall: Repertoires from peripheral blood and from tumor or nodule tissue samples of malignant and benign thyroid patients were compared. Beyond this particular receptor, the publication reports: In both blood and tumor samples, TCR beta diversity was reported to be significantly higher in malignant tumors than in benign nodules.

Germline trimming amounts to 4 bases on V and 4 bases on J, with 10 as the count of junction bases outside the gene matches. From the cysteine up to the phenylalanine, the CDR3 has a length of 15 residues. Solely the CDR3 DNA is kept, with 45 bases framed from the first base. The germline V gene yields SGHRS for CDR1 and YFSETQ for CDR2. The library was made by PCR. The instrument was an Illumina HiSeq 4000. High-throughput sequencing was used to profile the TCR beta-chain CDR3 region of each patient. Regarding the original processing steps: The researchers built a classifier to tell apart papillary thyroid cancer patients with distant metastasis, based on CDR3 differences among clinicopathological groups. The Shannon index was used to assess repertoire diversity, and the Morisita-Horn index was used to assess tumor-blood repertoire similarity. TCRdb cleaned the public reads at Q25 with fastp, built clones with MiXCR and kept in-frame beta chains. These V and J calls rely on TCRdb rather than the paper's analysis. The sample includes some 84,000 clones, with 8% to 9.5% observed a single time. The ten largest account for 8.8% of the sample.

As regards this clone: This clone's antigen is unknown. Per-base qualities were not stored, and no clone one base away is much larger.

Before undergoing thyroid surgery, none of the patients had been given any kind of treatment. The study retrospectively analysed patient clinical samples collected from about 2011 to 2018 using T-cell receptor beta sequencing. Source material: blood. The source of this sequence is a female donor with papillary thyroid cancer or a benign thyroid nodule (not recorded which). Some clones in this sample may be carry-over from other donors' samples. The chain links TRBV5-1 with TRBJ1-1; TRBD1 lines up with 7 middle nucleotides. The CDR3 protein: CASSRQGAAGTEAFF. The bases are TGCGCCAGCAGCCGACAGGGAGCGGCAGGCACTGAAGCTTTCTTT.